This T cell receptor beta chain was found in a study of cytomegalovirus exposure and HLA in healthy donors. General study points: Most observed TCR sequences were rare, whereas some public TCRs were detected in many donors.

Repertoires were generated with immunoSEQ multiplex PCR, while TCRdb's copy carries only in-frame clones and drops some. The table records under 300,000 clones, approximately 86% of them present only once. This CDR3 region has 15 residues. The V gene lost 0 bases and the J gene lost 3 bases, with 11 bases spanning the gap. Germline V gene sequence: CDR1 SGHTA, CDR2 FQGNSA. Notes on this clone: The antigen is not known.

The TCR sequence derives from a woman aged 25 to 39 in good health and CMV-seropositive. Sequenced material: PBMCs. The chain carries TRBV7-2 and TRBJ2-5, with D uncertain. The CDR3 reads CASSLAQDSKETQYF. The CDR3 DNA is TGTGCCAGCAGCTTAGCGCAGGATTCGAAAGAGACCCAGTACTTC.